This T cell receptor beta chain was found in a study of CD4+ T cells in melanoma (dated by TCRdb to between 2021 and 2023). Regarding the study in general: The study investigated neoantigen-specific CD4+ T cells in human melanoma. Results the study describes overall, beyond this receptor: According to the report, neoantigen-specific CD4+ T cells in melanoma displayed diverse differentiation states. The report described a correlation between neoantigen-specific CD4+ T cells and the function of CD8+ T cells, macrophages and B cells.

A note on this clone: Its cognate antigen has yet to be identified. Base qualities are not at hand, and no much larger clone is one base apart.

The library was obtained by the immunoSEQ multiplex PCR assay. TCRdb carries this immuneACCESS record with in-frame sequences only. Its versions omit some clonotypes, under half of them owing to an unresolved V gene in the studies checked, with the rest unexplained. Present in this sample are about 140,000 clones, around nine tenths of which were seen just once. The top ten clones comprise 1.5% to 1.9% of the sample. Donors were patients with melanoma. CDR1 SGHAT and CDR2 FQNNGV are derived from the germline V gene. Including cysteine and phenylalanine, the CDR3 has 19 amino acids. The DNA shown is the 57-base CDR3, in frame from base 1. Clipping removes 1 base from V and 5 bases from J, with 16 as the unmatched junction base count.

The TCR sequence derives from a human donor with melanoma. The chain couples TRBV11-2 to TRBJ2-3; 9 bases in between match TRBD2. This receptor has the CDR3 CASSLVPTRLAGLGDTQYF. In nucleotides, the sequence is TGTGCCAGCAGCTTAGTCCCAACCAGGCTAGCGGGGCTTGGAGATACGCAGTATTTT.